A selection of T cell receptor beta chains follows, all from one sample in a study of blood T cells in healthy people across ages. TCRdb reprocessed the 5' RACE reads via MiXCR and lists one record per CDR3 protein. Here the sample spans about 900,000 distinct CDR3 sequences, around 46% being singletons. Input material: blood. These receptors originate from a man aged 25 to 45 in good health. The CDR3 runs from the conserved cysteine through the conserved F or W. D genes are given only for firm matches. Clone size is shown for a subset of rows, as once, few, many or a class of expanded clone.

TRBJ2-5,TRBV27,NA,NA,TGTGCCAGCAGTTTATGGGCAGGGGACGAGACCCAGTACTTC,CASSLWAGDETQYF
TRBJ1-2,TRBV10-3,NA,many,TGTGCCATCAGTGACCCCTGGACGCAAAAGCGGGGCTACACCTTC,CAISDPWTQKRGYTF
TRBJ2-2,TRBV9,TRBD2,NA,TGTGCCAGCAGCGTAGTGACTAGCGGAAACACCGGGGAGCTGTTTTTT,CASSVVTSGNTGELFF
TRBJ2-1,TRBV6-2/TRBV6-3,NA,NA,TGTGCCAGCAGTTACTCGACTGAATACAATGAGCAGTTCTTC,CASSYSTEYNEQFF
TRBJ2-5,TRBV7-2,NA,few,TGTGCCAGCAGCTTGCAGGGTGCCCAAGAGACCCAGTACTTC,CASSLQGAQETQYF
TRBJ1-1,TRBV25-1,NA,NA,TGTGCCAGCAGTGAAGTCCCGACCAGGGGGAACACTGAAGCTTTCTTT,CASSEVPTRGNTEAFF
TRBJ2-4,TRBV6-5,NA,NA,TGTGCCAGCAGTTACTTGGACGGGGAGGAGTACTTC,CASSYLDGEEYF
TRBJ2-1,TRBV5-1,TRBD1,NA,TGCGCCAGCAGGGGAACTTCGACAGGGGTTATTGAGCAGTTCTTC,CASRGTSTGVIEQFF
TRBJ2-1,TRBV9,NA,NA,TGTGCCAGCAGCGTAGTAGGGGTCTCCTACAATGAGCAGTTCTTC,CASSVVGVSYNEQFF
TRBJ2-6,TRBV5-5,NA,few,TGTGCCAGCGGCTTTCAGGGGTATGGGGCCAACGTCCTGACTTTC,CASGFQGYGANVLTF
TRBJ1-2,TRBV12-5,NA,NA,TGTGCTAGTGGTTTGGGGAATGTCGATGGCTACACCTTC,CASGLGNVDGYTF
TRBJ1-2,TRBV28,TRBD1,NA,TGTGCCAGCAGTTTAATGTTGGGACAGGGGGCTGGCTACACCTTC,CASSLMLGQGAGYTF
TRBJ2-3,TRBV5-1,NA,NA,TGCGCCAGCAGCTTGGCCCGGGCGGGGAGAGATACGCAGTATTTT,CASSLARAGRDTQYF
TRBJ2-1,TRBV24-1,NA,NA,TGTGCCACCAGTGATTTTGGACTCGATCACAATGAGCAGTTCTTC,CATSDFGLDHNEQFF
TRBJ2-3,TRBV7-3,TRBD2,NA,TGTGCCAGCAGCCTTGGACTAGCGGGGGGGGAGGGAGATATGCAGTATTTT,CASSLGLAGGEGDMQYF
TRBJ2-3,TRBV7-3,TRBD2,few,TGTGCCAGCAGCTTAATCACTAGCGGGGACGGGGGCACGCAGTATTTT,CASSLITSGDGGTQYF
TRBJ1-1,TRBV29-1,NA,NA,TGCAGCGTTACCCAGACAGTGAACACTGAAGCTTTCTTT,CSVTQTVNTEAFF
TRBJ2-2,TRBV4-1,TRBD1,NA,TGCGCCAGCAGGCCCGACAGGGGGCGGGTCGGGGAGCTGTTTTTT,CASRPDRGRVGELFF
TRBJ2-7,TRBV4-2,TRBD2,NA,TGTGCCAGCAGCCAAGAAACTAGCGGGCTCTACGAGCAGTACTTC,CASSQETSGLYEQYF
TRBJ2-1,TRBV5-1,TRBD1,NA,TGCGCCAGCAGCTTAACCCAGGGGGCTGGATACAATGAGCAGTTCTTC,CASSLTQGAGYNEQFF
TRBJ2-7,TRBV3-1,NA,NA,TGTGCCAGCAGCGTAATCAGGGACATCGCCTACGAGCAGTACTTC,CASSVIRDIAYEQYF
TRBJ2-7,TRBV28,TRBD1,once,TGTGCCAGCAGTTTGGTCGGGACAGGGCTCTACGAGCAGTACTTC,CASSLVGTGLYEQYF